Listed below are T cell receptor beta chains from one sample, sequenced in a study of T cell changes during pregnancy in multiple sclerosis. Sequenced by immunoSEQ multiplex PCR; TCRdb stores in-frame clones only, minus some. Here the sample spans about 48,000 clones, approximately 85% being singletons. This specimen was CD4+ T cells from peripheral blood mononuclear cells, taken in the second trimester of pregnancy. The origin of the receptors is a female donor with multiple sclerosis, enrolled in a pregnancy study. CDR3s include the opening cysteine and the closing phenylalanine or tryptophan. Each record gives: clone size, V gene, CDR3 length, D gene, J gene, CDR3 protein, CDR3 DNA. D genes are given only for firm matches. Only part of the rows carry a size: once, few, many, or a class if the clone is expanded.

size: .
V: TRBV5-1
length: 16
D: TRBD1
J: TRBJ2-7
CDR3: CASSLSYGTVSYEQYF
DNA: TGCGCCAGCAGCTTGAGTTACGGGACAGTTTCCTACGAGCAGTACTTC

size: .
V: TRBV5-1
length: 15
D: TRBD2
J: TRBJ2-7
CDR3: CASSLGGTSSYEQYF
DNA: TGCGCCAGCAGCTTGGGCGGGACTAGCTCCTACGAGCAGTACTTC

size: .
V: TRBV6-5
length: 13
D: .
J: TRBJ1-2
CDR3: CASSRQPNYGYTF
DNA: TGTGCCAGCAGCCGACAGCCCAACTATGGCTACACCTTC

size: .
V: TRBV5-4
length: 16
D: TRBD1
J: TRBJ2-7
CDR3: CASSLGGGQGAFEQYF
DNA: TGTGCCAGCAGCTTGGGGGGGGGACAGGGGGCTTTCGAGCAGTACTTC

size: many
V: TRBV30
length: 14
D: .
J: TRBJ1-3
CDR3: CAWRGAGQRNTIYF
DNA: TGTGCCTGGAGGGGGGCAGGTCAGCGAAACACCATATATTTT

size: .
V: TRBV25-1
length: 10
D: .
J: TRBJ1-2
CDR3: CASSLYGYTF
DNA: TGTGCCAGCAGTCTTTATGGCTACACCTTC

size: .
V: TRBV27
length: 18
D: .
J: TRBJ1-3
CDR3: CASSLRMTPQGGGNTIYF
DNA: TGTGCCAGCAGTTTGCGCATGACCCCTCAAGGGGGAGGAAACACCATATATTTT

size: .
V: TRBV12-5
length: 15
D: TRBD2
J: TRBJ2-1
CDR3: CASGLTGTRRGEQFF
DNA: TGTGCTAGTGGCCTGACCGGGACTAGGAGGGGTGAGCAGTTCTTC

size: .
V: TRBV9
length: 15
D: TRBD1
J: TRBJ1-3
CDR3: CASSGITGAGNTIYF
DNA: TGTGCCAGCAGCGGAATAACAGGGGCTGGAAACACCATATATTTT

size: once
V: TRBV6-6
length: 13
D: .
J: TRBJ2-7
CDR3: CASEGQGIYEQYF
DNA: TGTGCCAGCGAAGGCCAGGGTATCTACGAGCAGTACTTC

size: once
V: TRBV11-3
length: 15
D: TRBD2
J: TRBJ2-2
CDR3: CASSSGTSNTGELFF
DNA: TGTGCCAGCAGCTCAGGGACTAGTAACACCGGGGAGCTGTTTTTT

size: .
V: TRBV4-1
length: 15
D: .
J: TRBJ2-4
CDR3: CASSHLAGLKDIQYF
DNA: TGCGCCAGCAGCCACCTGGCGGGACTCAAGGACATTCAGTACTTC

size: .
V: TRBV18
length: 14
D: .
J: TRBJ2-7
CDR3: CASSPSTQAYEQYF
DNA: TGTGCCAGCTCACCGTCGACACAAGCCTACGAGCAGTACTTC

size: .
V: TRBV6-5
length: 14
D: TRBD2
J: TRBJ2-5
CDR3: CASRARGGVETQYF
DNA: TGTGCCAGCAGGGCCCGGGGGGGGGTAGAGACCCAGTACTTC

size: .
V: TRBV5-1
length: 15
D: TRBD2
J: TRBJ2-7
CDR3: CASSTSAGAAHEQYF
DNA: TGCGCCAGCAGCACCTCAGCGGGAGCTGCCCACGAGCAGTACTTC

size: many
V: TRBV28
length: 13
D: .
J: TRBJ1-2
CDR3: CASRSGGDYGYTF
DNA: TGTGCCAGCAGAAGTGGAGGAGACTATGGCTACACCTTC

size: .
V: TRBV9
length: 16
D: TRBD2
J: TRBJ2-2
CDR3: CASSVGSGRNTGELFF
DNA: TGTGCCAGCAGCGTAGGAAGCGGGAGGAACACCGGGGAGCTGTTTTTT

size: .
V: TRBV11-2
length: 14
D: TRBD1
J: TRBJ1-3
CDR3: CASSQGTGGNTIYF
DNA: TGTGCCAGCAGTCAGGGGACAGGCGGAAACACCATATATTTT

size: .
V: TRBV7-2
length: 13
D: .
J: TRBJ2-3
CDR3: CASSTDSTDTQYF
DNA: TGTGCCAGCAGCACAGACAGCACAGATACGCAGTATTTT

size: .
V: TRBV5-1
length: 15
D: TRBD1
J: TRBJ2-7
CDR3: CASSSTGGSTYEQYF
DNA: TGCGCCAGCAGCTCGACAGGGGGTTCAACCTACGAGCAGTACTTC

size: few
V: TRBV13
length: 14
D: .
J: TRBJ2-7
CDR3: CASSSGGGLYEQYF
DNA: TGTGCCAGCAGCTCAGGAGGGGGTCTCTACGAGCAGTACTTC

size: .
V: TRBV2
length: 11
D: .
J: TRBJ2-5
CDR3: CARGTPETQYF
DNA: TGTGCCAGGGGGACTCCAGAGACCCAGTACTTC

size: .
V: TRBV18
length: 16
D: TRBD2
J: TRBJ2-7
CDR3: CASSPPSSGRPGEQYF
DNA: TGTGCCAGCTCACCACCTAGCAGCGGGAGGCCGGGGGAGCAGTACTTC

size: .
V: TRBV12-5
length: 14
D: TRBD2
J: TRBJ2-1
CDR3: CASGIAGTYNEQFF
DNA: TGTGCTAGTGGTATAGCGGGCACCTACAATGAGCAGTTCTTC

size: .
V: TRBV28
length: 16
D: TRBD2
J: TRBJ2-1
CDR3: CASSPITSGIHNEQFF
DNA: TGTGCCAGCAGCCCCATAACTAGCGGGATACACAATGAGCAGTTCTTC

size: .
V: TRBV2
length: 14
D: .
J: TRBJ2-7
CDR3: CASSEGRDSYEQYF
DNA: TGTGCCAGCAGTGAAGGCAGGGACTCCTACGAGCAGTACTTC

size: .
V: TRBV6-4
length: 14
D: TRBD2
J: TRBJ2-5
CDR3: CASSESGRAKTQYF
DNA: TGTGCCAGCAGTGAAAGCGGGAGGGCGAAGACCCAGTACTTC

size: .
V: TRBV5-1
length: 15
D: TRBD1
J: TRBJ1-2
CDR3: CASSLSGTGIYGYTF
DNA: TGCGCCAGCAGCTTGAGCGGGACAGGAATCTATGGCTACACCTTC

size: .
V: TRBV4-1
length: 18
D: .
J: TRBJ2-2
CDR3: CASSQDRRGWGRAGELFF
DNA: TGCGCCAGCAGCCAAGATCGCAGGGGATGGGGACGCGCCGGGGAGCTGTTTTTT

size: .
V: TRBV5-1
length: 16
D: .
J: TRBJ1-4
CDR3: CASSRGGGAFWEKLFF
DNA: TGCGCCAGCAGCCGTGGAGGGGGGGCGTTCTGGGAAAAACTGTTTTTT

size: .
V: TRBV2
length: 14
D: TRBD1
J: TRBJ1-1
CDR3: CASSVEQGLTEAFF
DNA: TGTGCCAGCAGTGTAGAACAGGGGTTGACTGAAGCTTTCTTT

size: .
V: TRBV6-5
length: 15
D: TRBD2
J: TRBJ2-2
CDR3: CASSGRGRNTGELFF
DNA: TGTGCCAGCTCTGGTCGCGGGAGGAACACCGGGGAGCTGTTTTTT

size: .
V: TRBV28
length: 13
D: .
J: TRBJ1-1
CDR3: CATEVPGNTEAFF
DNA: TGTGCCACCGAAGTCCCCGGGAACACTGAAGCTTTCTTT

size: few
V: TRBV30
length: 15
D: TRBD2
J: TRBJ2-5
CDR3: CAWSVGLADQETQYF
DNA: TGTGCCTGGAGTGTAGGGCTAGCGGACCAAGAGACCCAGTACTTC

size: .
V: TRBV11-2
length: 15
D: TRBD1
J: TRBJ2-5
CDR3: CASSLLRTGRETQYF
DNA: TGTGCCAGCAGCTTATTGAGGACAGGGAGAGAGACCCAGTACTTC

size: .
V: TRBV2
length: 14
D: .
J: TRBJ2-7
CDR3: CASSLTRSSYEQYF
DNA: TGTGCCAGCAGTCTGACTAGGAGCTCCTACGAGCAGTACTTC

size: .
V: TRBV30
length: 15
D: TRBD2
J: TRBJ2-3
CDR3: CASPGLAGSTDTQYF
DNA: TGTGCCTCTCCGGGACTAGCGGGATCCACAGATACGCAGTATTTT

size: .
V: TRBV20-1
length: 11
D: .
J: TRBJ2-1
CDR3: CSAARSDEQFF
DNA: TGCAGTGCTGCCAGAAGCGATGAGCAGTTCTTC